These 29 T cell receptor beta chains were all obtained from the same sample, sequenced in a study of CD8 T cells in Susac syndrome. Random hexamers served to reverse transcribe roughly 0.45 to 1 ug RNA. Each CDR3 protein gets one entry after TCRdb re-called the immunoSEQ multiplex PCR reads with MiXCR. The sample carries roughly 200,000 distinct CDR3 sequences, 85% to 95% recorded once. The sample comprised CD4+ T cells from PBMCs. These receptors originate from a human donor in good health.

The chain joins TRBV9 to TRBJ2-1; unclear D gene. The V end was cut by 7 bases, the J end by 7 bases, with 9 bases between. The CDR3 has 11 residues. Germline loops: CDR1 SGDLS, CDR2 YYNGEE. The DNA of the CDR3 is TGTGCCAGCGCACGGGTAAATGAGCAGTTCTTC. Translation: CASARVNEQFF.

The chain uses TRBV20-1 and TRBJ2-5, with 8 positions matching TRBD1. Per germline, CDR1 DFQATT and CDR2 SNEGSKA (reference sequence). The CDR3 runs 14 residues. Unmatched junction bases numbered 7, after V lost 5 bases and J lost 2 bases. The CDR3 protein is CSAAGGAIQETQYF. Written as DNA, the CDR3 is TGCAGTGCTGCAGGGGGCGCGATTCAAGAGACCCAGTACTTC.

This rearrangement joins TRBV4-3 to TRBJ1-2; D call uncertain. The V end was cut by 0 bases, the J end by 8 bases, with 13 bases between. Germline V gene sequence: CDR1 LGHNA, CDR2 YSLEER. The CDR3 totals 14 residues. The CDR3 region is CASSQELGMGGYTF. CDR3 nucleotides: TGCGCCAGCAGCCAAGAGCTAGGGATGGGAGGCTACACCTTC.

The DNA of the CDR3 is TGCAGCGTTGTGGGGGAGTCCTACGAGCAGTACGTC. Its protein is CSVVGESYEQYV. This chain uses TRBV29-1 with TRBJ2-7, with D perhaps assigned TRBD1 or TRBD2 (5 bases each). CDR1 SQVTM and CDR2 ANQGSEA come from the germline V gene. The length of the CDR3 is 12 residues. V lost 4 bases to trimming and J lost 1 base, with 8 bases between them.

V usage is TRBV28 and J usage is TRBJ2-7; D not certain. The germline V gene has CDR1 MDHEN and CDR2 SYDVKM. Deletions cut 3 bases from V and 7 bases from J, with 13 bases between. The CDR3 totals 13 residues. CDR3 DNA sequence: TGTGCCAGCAGTTTCGCCCTATGGGGTGAGCAGTACGTC. It encodes CASSFALWGEQYV.

The J gene is TRBJ2-5, the V gene TRBV6-1; 13 nucleotides match TRBD2. The germline gives CDR1 MNHNS, CDR2 SASEGT. V was clipped by 3 bases and J by 3 bases; unmatched bases: 1. The CDR3 runs to 15 residues. The CDR3 sequence is CASSDGLAGEETQYF. In DNA, the CDR3 is TGTGCCAGCAGTGACGGACTAGCGGGAGAAGAGACCCAGTACTTC.

The chain carries TRBV20-1 and TRBJ1-1; 7 nucleotides line up with TRBD1. Looked up from germline, CDR1 is DFQATT and CDR2 is SNEGSKA (reference sequence). This CDR3 comprises 13 residues. V trimming: 4 bases; J trimming: 7 bases; junction bases outside the gene matches: 9. CDR3 protein: CSANGQARGEAFF. CDR3 DNA sequence: TGCAGTGCTAATGGACAGGCTCGGGGTGAAGCTTTCTTT.

The rearrangement links TRBV12-3 or TRBV12-4 to TRBJ2-7; D perhaps matches TRBD1 (6 bases). V lost 6 bases and J 7 bases, leaving 13 bases between the germline ends. The CDR3 length is 12 residues. CDR3 loop: CASSRGQTEQYV. The CDR3 bases are TGTGCCAGCAGCCGAGGACAGACTGAGCAGTACGTC.

This clonotype is a singleton in its sample. The CDR3 DNA follows: TGTGCCATCAGTGGGGCTCCACTAGCGGGGGACGAAGAGACCCAGTACTTC. Translated: CAISGAPLAGDEETQYF. J is TRBJ2-5 and V is TRBV10-3; TRBD2 matches 11 bases. Germline-derived CDR1 and CDR2 are ENHRY and SYGVKD. The CDR3 runs to 17 residues. Trimming took 4 bases from V and 3 from J; bases not matched to a gene: 10.

The chain recombines TRBV29-1 with TRBJ1-2, with D hard to call. Trimming stripped 1 base from V and 4 bases from J, with 13 bases between. The CDR3 extends over 14 amino acids. In germline, CDR1 is SQVTM, CDR2 ANQGSEA. The DNA for the CDR3 is TGCAGCGTTGAAGGGCTGCTTGCAGGCTATGGCTACACCTTC. Protein: CSVEGLLAGYGYTF.

The J gene is TRBJ2-3, the V gene TRBV7-8, with 7 bases matching TRBD2. The germline gives CDR1 SGHVS, CDR2 FQNEAQ. V shed 4 bases and J 6 bases; nucleotides not matched to a gene: 10. The length of the CDR3 is 15 residues. CDR3 sequence: CASSSRGLDLDTQYF. CDR3 nucleotide sequence: TGTGCCAGCAGCTCACGTGGACTAGATTTGGATACGCAGTATTTT.

The rearrangement joins TRBV20-1 to TRBJ2-3; D call uncertain. Trimming took off 1 base at V and 3 bases at J, with 2 bases between the two ends. This CDR3 comprises 11 residues. Per the germline V gene, CDR1 is DFQATT and CDR2 is SNEGSKA (reference sequence). The DNA of the CDR3 is TGCAGTGCTAGAGGGACAGATACGCAGTATTTT. This codes for CSARGTDTQYF.

The chain couples TRBV3-1 to TRBJ1-2; D is unresolved. This CDR3 spans 13 amino acids. The germline CDR1 and CDR2 sequences are LGHDT and YNNKEL (reference sequence). V lost 5 bases and J 3 bases, leaving 10 bases between the germline ends. CDR3 sequence (DNA): TGTGCCAGCAGCGATCAGAGGTACTATGGCTACACCTTC. Its protein is CASSDQRYYGYTF.

The chain employs TRBV6-1 and TRBJ2-1; a weak D match, TRBD2 (6 bases). The CDR3 contains 15 residues. Germline CDR1 and CDR2: MNHNS and SASEGT. Trimming left V 4 bases short and J 0 bases short, with 10 bases between. Here the CDR3 reads CASSVAAYSYNEQFF. The CDR3 coding sequence is TGTGCCAGCAGTGTAGCGGCATACTCCTACAATGAGCAGTTCTTC.

The V gene is TRBV4-2, the J gene TRBJ2-2; 7 bases agree with TRBD2. The germline gives CDR1 LGHNA, CDR2 YNFKEQ. The CDR3 runs 16 residues. V shed 9 bases, J shed 0 bases, and the junction held 10 bases outside the gene matches. CDR3 residues: CASKPTRGTNTGELFF. CDR3 bases: TGTGCCAGTAAGCCTACGCGGGGGACGAACACCGGGGAGCTGTTTTTT.

The gene calls are TRBV3-1 and TRBJ1-5; a weak D match, TRBD1 (5 bases). There are 14 residues in the CDR3. Trimming pared 3 bases from V and 7 bases from J, leaving 13 bases between. Germline V gene lookup returns CDR1 LGHDT and CDR2 YNNKEL (reference sequence). CDR3 loop: CASSQTTQGQPQHF. The CDR3 DNA reads TGTGCCAGCAGCCAGACGACGCAGGGCCAGCCCCAGCATTTT.

The chain has TRBV20-1 and TRBJ2-3; possible D gene TRBD1, 5 bases. V shed 0 bases and J shed 5 bases, with 15 bases lying between them. CDR1 and CDR2 (germline): DFQATT, SNEGSKA (reference sequence). This CDR3 has 15 residues. This CDR3 is CSARDPAGYIDTQYF. The CDR3 nucleotides are TGCAGTGCTAGAGATCCGGCAGGGTACATAGATACGCAGTATTTT.

This clonotype was picked up one time. The rearrangement links TRBV4-3 to TRBJ1-6; possibly TRBD1 for D (5 bases). Trimming removed 0 bases from V and 7 bases from J, with 13 bases in between. The CDR3 length is 16 residues. Germline V gene sequence: CDR1 LGHNA, CDR2 YSLEER. The CDR3 spells CASSQDPQGRNSPLHF. The CDR3 DNA reads as TGCGCCAGCAGCCAAGATCCCCAGGGACGAAATTCACCCCTCCACTTT.

The rearrangement links TRBV11-2 to TRBJ1-1; D remains ambiguous. In germline, CDR1 is SGHAT, CDR2 FQNNGV. V was clipped by 5 bases and J by 5 bases, with 18 bases between them. The CDR3 totals 15 residues. The DNA of the CDR3 is TGTGCCAGCAGCACCAGGAGATCCTCGTATACTGAAGCTTTCTTT. Translation: CASSTRRSSYTEAFF.

The chain links TRBV28 to TRBJ2-2; D not certain. Trimming cost V 3 bases and J 6 bases, with 11 bases left between them. The germline gives CDR1 MDHEN, CDR2 SYDVKM. The CDR3 consists of 14 residues. CDR3 in amino acids: CASSFSSVPGELFF. In DNA form, the CDR3 reads TGTGCCAGCAGTTTTTCCTCAGTGCCCGGGGAGCTGTTTTTT.

The chain recombines TRBV20-1 with TRBJ2-7, with D tentatively TRBD1 or TRBD2 (7 bases each). Trimming took off 0 bases at V and 0 bases at J, with 18 bases between the two ends. This CDR3 is built from 17 residues. The germline CDR1 and CDR2 sequences are DFQATT and SNEGSKA (reference sequence). CDR3 DNA sequence: TGCAGTGCTAGAGATACGGGGGGACAGCTTAGCTCCTACGAGCAGTACTTC. Its protein product is CSARDTGGQLSSYEQYF.

This rearrangement joins TRBV29-1 to TRBJ2-3; D is ambiguous. The germline V gene has CDR1 SQVTM and CDR2 ANQGSEA. This CDR3 contains 13 residues. Trimming removed 3 bases from V and 5 bases from J, with 12 bases in between. The CDR3 loop reads CSVDGSGIDTQYF. The CDR3 DNA reads TGCAGCGTTGATGGGTCTGGCATAGATACGCAGTATTTT.

The chain joins TRBV29-1 to TRBJ1-5, with TRBD1 as a possible D gene (5 bases). Deletions cut 4 bases from V and 4 bases from J, with 14 bases between. CDR3 length equals 14 residues. The germline CDR1 and CDR2 sequences are SQVTM and ANQGSEA. The CDR3 sequence: CSVASRDPNQPQHF. As DNA, the CDR3 is TGCAGCGTTGCCTCAAGGGACCCAAATCAGCCCCAGCATTTT.

This clonotype was observed a single time. The J gene is TRBJ1-2, the V gene TRBV12-3 or TRBV12-4, with D possibly being TRBD1 (6 bases). The ends were cut back, 8 bases at V and 7 bases at J, with 14 bases in the middle. CDR3 length: 12 amino acids. The chain's CDR3 is CASGSGAGGYTF. The CDR3 DNA follows: TGTGCCAGCGGGTCAGGGGCTGGTGGCTACACCTTC.

V gene TRBV27 combines with J gene TRBJ1-4; 8 positions agree with TRBD1. Germline V gene lookup returns CDR1 MNHEY and CDR2 SMNVEV (reference sequence). V lost 6 bases to trimming and J lost 6 bases; unmatched junction nucleotides: 6. The CDR3 totals 14 residues. CDR3 loop: CASSLDREDEKLFF. The CDR3 nucleotides are TGTGCCAGCAGCCTGGACAGGGAGGATGAAAAACTGTTTTTT.

This chain connects TRBV20-1 to TRBJ2-5, with 8 bases fitting TRBD2. Unmatched junction bases numbered 5, after V lost 3 bases and J lost 5 bases. The CDR3 runs 13 residues. CDR1 is DFQATT and CDR2 is SNEGSKA in the germline V gene (reference sequence). The CDR3 region is CSASGRAWETQYF. The CDR3 region has the DNA TGCAGTGCTAGCGGGAGGGCCTGGGAGACCCAGTACTTC.

CDR3 DNA: TGTGCCAGCAGTCCCCTTGGGGGGAATATCAATCAGCCCCAGCATTTT. This gives the protein CASSPLGGNINQPQHF. This rearrangement joins TRBV2 to TRBJ1-5; D is possibly TRBD1 (5 bases). Germline V gene data show CDR1 as SNHLY and CDR2 as FYNNEI. Trimming pared 5 bases from V and 3 bases from J, leaving 17 bases between. The CDR3 spans 16 residues. The variable domain in full, with the rest retrieved from reference TRBV2 and TRBJ1-5, is EPEVTQTPSHQVTQMGQEVILRCVPISNHLYFYWYRQILGQKVEFLVSFYNNEISEKSEIFDDQFSVERPDGSNFTLKIRSTKLEDSAMYFCASSPLGGNINQPQHFGDGTRLSIL.

The chain uses TRBV20-1 and TRBJ1-1; 8 bases fit TRBD1. Germline CDR1 and CDR2: DFQATT and SNEGSKA (reference sequence). This CDR3 region has 14 residues. The V and J ends lost 3 bases and 3 bases, in that order; junction bases with no gene match: 6. CDR3 DNA: TGCAGTGCTAGGAAACAGGGGGACGACACTGAAGCTTTCTTT. Protein sequence: CSARKQGDDTEAFF.

The gene calls are TRBV27 and TRBJ1-1; 8 bases align to TRBD1. The CDR3 is 16 amino acids. Germline V CDR1 and CDR2: MNHEY, SMNVEV (reference sequence). V shed 3 bases and J 5 bases; nucleotides not matched to a gene: 11. The CDR3 DNA is TGTGCCAGCAGTTTGAGACGACAGGGGAGGGGAACTGAAGCTTTCTTT. It codes for CASSLRRQGRGTEAFF.